The 13 T cell receptor beta chains below all came from one sample that was sequenced in a study of graft-versus-host responses after intestinal transplantation. TCRdb keeps only in-frame clones here, not all; method: immunoSEQ multiplex PCR. The sample yields roughly 100,000 clones, 87% seen once. Antigen specificity for these receptors is unknown. The starting material was unstimulated CD4+ T cells sorted from spleen or lymph node cells, obtained before intestinal transplant. The source is a human donor who received an intestinal transplant.

V usage is TRBV5-1 and J usage is TRBJ1-5, with 9 bases that match TRBD1. J lost 5 bases, V lost 6 bases, and 12 bases had no gene match. The CDR3 is 16 amino acids. CDR1 is SGHRS and CDR2 is YFSETQ in the germline V gene. The CDR3 region has the DNA TGCGCCAGCACAATGAGGGACAGGGAATGGGATCAGCCCCAGCATTTT. It specifies CASTMRDREWDQPQHF.

The chain uses TRBV2 and TRBJ1-5; D gene unclear. Germline V gene sequence: CDR1 SNHLY, CDR2 FYNNEI. Trimming cost V 6 bases and J 2 bases, with 8 bases left between them. The CDR3 sequence is 13 residues long. CDR3 DNA: TGTGCCAGCAGGGATGATGGCAATCAGCCCCAGCATTTT. It yields the protein CASRDDGNQPQHF. The full variable domain, rest sourced from reference TRBV2 and TRBJ1-5, is EPEVTQTPSHQVTQMGQEVILRCVPISNHLYFYWYRQILGQKVEFLVSFYNNEISEKSEIFDDQFSVERPDGSNFTLKIRSTKLEDSAMYFCASRDDGNQPQHFGDGTRLSIL.

This clone was seen just once. V and J are TRBV19 and TRBJ2-1; D is unresolved. CDR1 and CDR2 (germline): LNHDA, SQIVND (reference sequence). With 3 bases removed from V and 3 bases from J, the gap between germline ends came to 9 bases. This CDR3 has 14 amino acids. The CDR3 DNA sequence: TGTGCCAGTAGTATGGTGGACGGCTACAATGAGCAGTTCTTC. Translation gives CASSMVDGYNEQFF.

The chain joins TRBV11-2 to TRBJ2-1, with 10 positions matching TRBD2. The germline V gene has CDR1 SGHAT and CDR2 FQNNGV. The CDR3 contains 17 residues. The V gene end was trimmed by 0 bases and the J gene end by 0 bases; junction bases not matched to a gene: 2. CDR3 bases: TGTGCCAGCAGCTTAGAGCCTAGCGGGAGCTCCTACAATGAGCAGTTCTTC. The encoded protein is CASSLEPSGSSYNEQFF.

Points on this clone: Additional DNA sequences in this sample encode the identical CDR3. The chain has TRBV9 and TRBJ2-2; 11 bases are shared with TRBD1. J was trimmed by 4 bases and V by 0 bases; bases with no gene match: 5. The CDR3 has 17 amino acids. Per germline, CDR1 SGDLS and CDR2 YYNGEE. DNA of the CDR3: TGTGCCAGCAGCGTAGGGGGGGGGACAGGGGGCACCGGGGAGCTGTTTTTT. Translating gives CASSVGGGTGGTGELFF. Filled out from reference TRBV9 and TRBJ2-2, the complete variable domain reads DSGVTQTPKHLITATGQRVTLRCSPRSGDLSVYWYQQSLDQGLQFLIQYYNGEERAKGNILERFSAQQFPDLHSELNLSSLELGDSALYFCASSVGGGTGGTGELFFGEGSRLTVL.

This chain links TRBV11-2 with TRBJ2-5; possible D gene TRBD2, 6 bases. The ends were cut back, 6 bases at V and 5 bases at J, with 10 bases in the middle. Germline lookup yields CDR1 SGHAT and CDR2 FQNNGV. This CDR3 spans 12 amino acids. The CDR3 sequence: CASRGRGETQYF. DNA for the CDR3: TGTGCCAGCAGGGGTCGGGGGGAGACCCAGTACTTC.

The chain carries TRBV6-5 and TRBJ2-1; no clear D gene. Per the germline V gene, CDR1 is MNHEY and CDR2 is SVGAGI. The CDR3 consists of 12 residues. V lost 6 bases, J lost 4 bases, and 7 bases lay in between. The CDR3 bases are TGTGCCAGCAGCGATTTTTACAATGAGCAGTTCTTC. It translates to CASSDFYNEQFF.

The chain joins TRBV11-2 to TRBJ2-5; TRBD2 might be the D (6 bases). In germline, CDR1 is SGHAT, CDR2 FQNNGV. Trimming took 6 bases from V and 7 from J, leaving 30 bases between them. CDR3 length: 18 residues. The CDR3 spells CASRHNLPGGRSTGTQYF. CDR3 nucleotide sequence: TGTGCCAGCAGGCACAATCTCCCTGGGGGGAGGTCGACCGGGACCCAGTACTTC.

In this sample, this clone turned up a few times. V gene TRBV6-1 combines with J gene TRBJ2-7; 7 bases align to TRBD1. The CDR3 contains 15 residues. Germline V gene lookup returns CDR1 MNHNS and CDR2 SASEGT. J gave up 1 base and V 8 bases, and 11 bases lay outside the gene matches. The CDR3 region is CASGDPGQSSYEQYF. The DNA of the CDR3 is TGTGCCAGCGGGGATCCGGGACAGTCTTCCTACGAGCAGTACTTC.

The chain links TRBV6-5 to TRBJ2-7; 9 bases are shared with TRBD1. The germline V gene encodes CDR1 MNHEY and CDR2 SVGAGI. After removal of 2 bases from V and 4 bases from J, the junction contained 6 bases not matched to a gene. This CDR3 contains 15 residues. Written as DNA, the CDR3 is TGTGCCAGCAGTTACGGGACAGGGTGGTTTTACGAGCAGTACTTC. Translated, it gives CASSYGTGWFYEQYF.

DNA for the CDR3: TGTGCCTGGAACCTCCTTCTTAACTATGGCTACACCTTC. Protein sequence: CAWNLLLNYGYTF. J is TRBJ1-2 and V is TRBV30, with no clear D. Trimming left V 4 bases short and J 1 base short, with 10 bases between. Germline loops: CDR1 GTSNPN, CDR2 SVGIG (reference sequence). This CDR3 is built from 13 residues.

V usage is TRBV5-4 and J usage is TRBJ1-1; tentative D call: TRBD1 (5 bases). Trimming cost V 3 bases and J 1 base, with 19 bases left between them. Germline V CDR1 and CDR2: SGHNT, YYREEE (reference sequence). CDR3 length: 17 amino acids. CDR3 DNA: TGTGCCAGCAGCTCCCATACTCCAGGGTATAGGAACACTGAAGCTTTCTTT. Protein: CASSSHTPGYRNTEAFF.

The V and J genes are TRBV5-1 and TRBJ1-5; no clear D gene. The CDR3 has 15 amino acids. Germline CDR1 reads SGHRS; CDR2 reads YFSETQ. V dropped 0 bases and J dropped 0 bases, with 7 bases sitting between them. CDR3 sequence reads: CASSLAGHSNQPQHF. The CDR3 DNA sequence: TGCGCCAGCAGCTTGGCAGGCCATAGCAATCAGCCCCAGCATTTT.